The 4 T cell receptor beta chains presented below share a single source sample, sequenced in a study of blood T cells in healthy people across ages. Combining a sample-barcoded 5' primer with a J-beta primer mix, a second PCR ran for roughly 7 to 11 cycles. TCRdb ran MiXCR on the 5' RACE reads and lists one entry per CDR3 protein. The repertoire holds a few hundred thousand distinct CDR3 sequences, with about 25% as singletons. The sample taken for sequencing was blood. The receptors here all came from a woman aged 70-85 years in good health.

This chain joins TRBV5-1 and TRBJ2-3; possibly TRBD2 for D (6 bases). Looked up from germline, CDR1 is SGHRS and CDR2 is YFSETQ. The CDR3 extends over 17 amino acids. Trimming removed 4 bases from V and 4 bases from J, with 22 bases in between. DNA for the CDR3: TGCGCCAGCAGCCTGGGGGTAGCGGACTATGGCGCAGATACGCAGTATTTT. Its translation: CASSLGVADYGADTQYF.

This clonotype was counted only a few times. CDR3 bases: TGTGCCAGCTCACCACGGACAGGGCCGATCACTGAAGCTTTCTTT. It specifies CASSPRTGPITEAFF. The chain links TRBV18 to TRBJ1-1; TRBD1 aligns across 8 bases. The length of the CDR3 is 15 residues. Germline assignment: CDR1 KGHSH and CDR2 LQKENI. Trimming at V came to 1 base and at J to 4 bases, leaving 5 bases not matched to a gene.

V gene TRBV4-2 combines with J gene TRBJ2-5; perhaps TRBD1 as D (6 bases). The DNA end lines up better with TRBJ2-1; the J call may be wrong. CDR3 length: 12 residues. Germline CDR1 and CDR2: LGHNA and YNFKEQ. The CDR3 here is CASSQEGAQQFF. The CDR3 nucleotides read TGTGCCAGCAGCCAAGAGGGGGCTCAGCAGTTCTTC.

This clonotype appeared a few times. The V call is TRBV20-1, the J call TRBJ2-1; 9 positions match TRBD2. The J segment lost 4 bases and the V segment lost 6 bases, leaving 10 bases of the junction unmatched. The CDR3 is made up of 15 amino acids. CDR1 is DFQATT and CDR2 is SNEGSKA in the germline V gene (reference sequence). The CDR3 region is CSAHPGTSSYNEQFF. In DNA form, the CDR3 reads TGCAGTGCCCACCCCGGGACTAGCAGTTACAATGAGCAGTTCTTC.